The T cell receptor beta chain under discussion was sequenced for a study of identical twins. This clonotype was detected only a few times. What it binds is not known. Study results and limitations: Among beta out-of-frame sequences, excess sharing between twins appeared weaker.

Template switching (which added a universal primer site) was used, and cDNA carried unique molecular identifiers. TCRdb itself ran the 5' RACE reads through MiXCR, one entry per CDR3 protein. Of 200,000 to 300,000 distinct CDR3 sequences listed, roughly 12% were seen once; the top ten hold more than 3.5%. This sample was also put to use in a study of yellow fever vaccine responses in identical twins.

Sequenced: memory (CD45RO+) T cells sorted from blood. The sequence was collected from a woman between 18 and 29 years old in good health.

Here the CDR3 reads CASSVRASGVDTQYF. Here the CDR3 DNA reads TGTGCCAGCAGCGTACGGGCTAGCGGGGTAGATACGCAGTATTTT. J is TRBJ2-3 and V is TRBV9, with 9 bases lining up with TRBD2. Germline V lookup: CDR1 SGDLS, CDR2 YYNGEE. Trimming at V came to 1 base and at J to 5 bases, leaving 5 bases not matched to a gene. The CDR3 has 15 amino acids.